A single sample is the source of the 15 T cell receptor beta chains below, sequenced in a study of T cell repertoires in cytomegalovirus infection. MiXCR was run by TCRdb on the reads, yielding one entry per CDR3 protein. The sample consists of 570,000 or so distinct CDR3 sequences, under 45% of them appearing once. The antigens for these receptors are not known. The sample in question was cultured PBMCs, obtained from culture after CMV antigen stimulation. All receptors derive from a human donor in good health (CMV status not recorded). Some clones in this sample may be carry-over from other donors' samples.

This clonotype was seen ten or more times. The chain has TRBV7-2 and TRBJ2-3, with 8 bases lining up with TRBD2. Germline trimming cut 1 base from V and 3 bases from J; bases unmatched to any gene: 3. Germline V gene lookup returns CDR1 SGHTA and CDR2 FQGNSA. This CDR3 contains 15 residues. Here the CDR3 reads CASSLDTSGTDTQYF. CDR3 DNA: TGTGCCAGCAGCTTAGACACTAGCGGTACAGATACGCAGTATTTT.

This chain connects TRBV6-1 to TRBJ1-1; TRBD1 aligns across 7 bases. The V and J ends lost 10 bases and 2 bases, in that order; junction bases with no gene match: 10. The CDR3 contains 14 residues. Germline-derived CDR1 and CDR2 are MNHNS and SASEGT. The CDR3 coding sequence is TGTGCCACCGCTCCGGGACAGCCTAACACTGAAGCTTTCTTT. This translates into CATAPGQPNTEAFF.

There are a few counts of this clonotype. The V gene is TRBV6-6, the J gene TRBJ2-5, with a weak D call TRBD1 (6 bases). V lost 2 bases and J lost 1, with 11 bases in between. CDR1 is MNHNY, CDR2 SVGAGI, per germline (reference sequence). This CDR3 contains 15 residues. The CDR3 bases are TGTGCCAGCAGTTACCAGGGACACCGCCAAGAGACCCAGTACTTC. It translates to CASSYQGHRQETQYF.

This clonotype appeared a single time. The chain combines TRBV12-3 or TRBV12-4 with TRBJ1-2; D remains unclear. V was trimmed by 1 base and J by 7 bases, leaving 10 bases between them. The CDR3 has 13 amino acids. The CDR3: CASSLGLGRGYTF. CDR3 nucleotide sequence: TGTGCCAGCAGTTTAGGCCTCGGACGTGGCTACACCTTC.

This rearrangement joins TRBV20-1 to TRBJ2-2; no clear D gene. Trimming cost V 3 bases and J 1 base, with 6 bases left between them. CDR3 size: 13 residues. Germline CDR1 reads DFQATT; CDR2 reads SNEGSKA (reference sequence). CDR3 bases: TGCAGTGCTAGGGTCAGGAACACCGGGGAGCTGTTTTTT. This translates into CSARVRNTGELFF.

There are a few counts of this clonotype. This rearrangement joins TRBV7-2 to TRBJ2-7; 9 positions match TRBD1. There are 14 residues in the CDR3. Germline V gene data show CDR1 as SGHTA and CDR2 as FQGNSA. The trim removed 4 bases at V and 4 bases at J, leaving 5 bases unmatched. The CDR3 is CASSSTGQGYEQYF. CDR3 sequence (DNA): TGTGCCAGCAGCTCAACTGGACAGGGGTACGAGCAGTACTTC.

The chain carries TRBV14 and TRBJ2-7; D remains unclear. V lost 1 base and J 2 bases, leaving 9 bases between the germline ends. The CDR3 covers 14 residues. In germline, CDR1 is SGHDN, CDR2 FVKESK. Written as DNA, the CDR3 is TGTGCCAGCAGCCAAGTGCCGTCAACCTACGAGCAGTACTTC. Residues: CASSQVPSTYEQYF.

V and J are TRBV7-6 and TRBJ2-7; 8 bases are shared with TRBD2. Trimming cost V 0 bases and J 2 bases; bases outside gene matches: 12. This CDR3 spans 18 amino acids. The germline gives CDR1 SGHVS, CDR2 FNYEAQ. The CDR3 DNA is TGTGCCAGCAGCTTAGCCCCGCCTGGGACTAGGTCCCCCTACGAGCAGTACTTC. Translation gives CASSLAPPGTRSPYEQYF.

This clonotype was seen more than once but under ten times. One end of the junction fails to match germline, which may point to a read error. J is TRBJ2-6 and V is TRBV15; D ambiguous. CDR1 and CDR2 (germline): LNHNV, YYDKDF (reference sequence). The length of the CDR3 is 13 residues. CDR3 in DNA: TGTGCCACCAGCAGACCTGGGACCAACGTCCTGACTTTC. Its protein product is CATSRPGTNVLTF.

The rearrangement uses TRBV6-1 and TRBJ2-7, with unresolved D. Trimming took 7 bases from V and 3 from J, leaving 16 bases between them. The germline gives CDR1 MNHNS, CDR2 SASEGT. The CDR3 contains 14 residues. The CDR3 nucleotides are TGTGCCAGCACCCTGGACGAAGGTAGCTACGAGCAGTACTTC. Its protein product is CASTLDEGSYEQYF.

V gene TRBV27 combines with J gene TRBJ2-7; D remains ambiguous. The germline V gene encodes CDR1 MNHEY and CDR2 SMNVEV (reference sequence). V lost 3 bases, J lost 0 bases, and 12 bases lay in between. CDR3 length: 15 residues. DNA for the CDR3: TGTGCCAGCAGTTTTTCTTCCAGAGTCTCCTACGAGCAGTACTTC. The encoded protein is CASSFSSRVSYEQYF.

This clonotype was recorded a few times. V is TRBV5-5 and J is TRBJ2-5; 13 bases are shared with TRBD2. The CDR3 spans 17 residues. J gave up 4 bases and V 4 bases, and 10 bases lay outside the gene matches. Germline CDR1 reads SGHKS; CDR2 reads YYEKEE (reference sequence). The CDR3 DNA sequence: TGTGCCAGCAGCCTGCAAGCACTAGCGGGAGGGGGAGAGACCCAGTACTTC. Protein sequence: CASSLQALAGGGETQYF.

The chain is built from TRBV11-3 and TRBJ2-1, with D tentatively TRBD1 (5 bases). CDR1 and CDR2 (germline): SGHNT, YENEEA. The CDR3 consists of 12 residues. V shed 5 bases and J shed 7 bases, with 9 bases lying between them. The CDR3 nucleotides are TGTGCCAGCAGCAAACAGGAAAATGAGCAGTTCTTC. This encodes CASSKQENEQFF.

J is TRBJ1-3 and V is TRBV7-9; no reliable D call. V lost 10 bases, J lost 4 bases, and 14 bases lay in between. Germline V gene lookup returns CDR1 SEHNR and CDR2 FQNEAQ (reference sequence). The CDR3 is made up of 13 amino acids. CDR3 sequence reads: CATRTAVGNTIYF. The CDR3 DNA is TGTGCCACGCGGACGGCGGTGGGAAACACCATATATTTT.

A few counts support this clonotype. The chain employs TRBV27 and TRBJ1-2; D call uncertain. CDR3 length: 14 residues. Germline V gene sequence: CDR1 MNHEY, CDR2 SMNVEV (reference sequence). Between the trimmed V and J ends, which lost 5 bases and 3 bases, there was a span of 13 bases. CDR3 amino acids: CASSLRAGHYGYTF. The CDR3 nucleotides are TGTGCCAGCAGTCTAAGAGCAGGCCACTATGGCTACACCTTC.